The rows below give T cell receptor beta chains drawn from one sample of a study of T cell responses to AZD1222 COVID-19 vaccine. Profiling relied on immunoSEQ multiplex PCR, and the TCRdb table lists in-frame clones only, not all of them. The sample includes 95,000 to 110,000 clones, 87% of them seen just once. Sequences were derived from peripheral blood, sampled on day 0 of AZD1222 vaccination. The source is an adult in good health. CDR3s include the opening cysteine and the closing phenylalanine or tryptophan. A D gene is named only where the DNA matches it firmly. Only part of the rows carry a size: once, few, many, or a class if the clone is expanded.

J gene | clone size | V gene | D gene | CDR3 DNA | CDR3 protein
TRBJ1-6 | . | TRBV3-1/TRBV3-2 | . | TGTGCCAGCAGCAGGACGGATTCGGGTAATTCACCCCTCCACTTT | CASSRTDSGNSPLHF
TRBJ2-1 | few | TRBV7-2 | . | TGTGCCAGCAGCTTAAGATATGAGCAGTTCTTC | CASSLRYEQFF
TRBJ1-6 | . | TRBV2 | . | TGTGCCAGCAGTGAAGCGTCTACACCCCTCCACTTT | CASSEASTPLHF
TRBJ1-1 | few | TRBV4-3 | . | TGCGCCAGCAGCCAGAGTAGTGGGGGCCTGGTGAACACTGAAGCTTTCTTT | CASSQSSGGLVNTEAFF
TRBJ2-5 | . | TRBV9 | TRBD2 | TGTGCCAGCAGCGTAGGGGTTAGCGGGGGGGCAGGCGAAGAGACCCAGTACTTC | CASSVGVSGGAGEETQYF
TRBJ1-2 | once | TRBV6-5 | . | TGTGCCAGCAGTTACTCTCCAGGGGTGAGTGGCTACACCTTC | CASSYSPGVSGYTF
TRBJ2-1 | once | TRBV9 | TRBD2 | TGTGCCAGCAGCGTAGGTGATAGCGGGGGACCCTACAATGAGCAGTTCTTC | CASSVGDSGGPYNEQFF
TRBJ2-3 | . | TRBV12-3/TRBV12-4 | . | TGTGCCAGCAGAATGGCTAGCACAGATACGCAGTATTTT | CASRMASTDTQYF
TRBJ2-7 | . | TRBV19 | TRBD2 | TGTGCCAGTAGAGCTAGCGGGAATTCCTACGAGCAGTACTTC | CASRASGNSYEQYF
TRBJ1-2 | . | TRBV29-1 | . | TGCAGCGTTGATTGGGGAACGTCCTATGGCTACACCTTC | CSVDWGTSYGYTF
TRBJ1-2 | . | TRBV9 | TRBD1 | TGTGCCAGCAGTCTTCTGCATTCCGGGACAGGGAATCGCTACACCTTC | CASSLLHSGTGNRYTF
TRBJ1-1 | . | TRBV3-1/TRBV3-2 | . | TGTGCCAGCAGCCCAGGGGAAACCACTGAAGCTTTCTTT | CASSPGETTEAFF
TRBJ1-1 | . | TRBV11-2 | TRBD1 | TGTGCCAGCAGCTTAGATTGGAGGACAGGGTTGACTGAAGCTTTCTTT | CASSLDWRTGLTEAFF
TRBJ1-3 | . | TRBV19 | . | TGTGCCAGTAGTTCCGGAAGCTCTGGAAACACCATATATTTT | CASSSGSSGNTIYF
TRBJ2-1 | . | TRBV2 | TRBD2 | TGTGCCAGCAGTCACCGGGTAGCGGGGGCTCCAAGCTCCTACAATGAGCAGTTCTTC | CASSHRVAGAPSSYNEQFF
TRBJ2-1 | . | TRBV5-6 | TRBD2 | TGTGCCAGCAGCTTGTACGGGGAGGGCAATGAGCAGTTCTTC | CASSLYGEGNEQFF
TRBJ2-4 | . | TRBV29-1 | . | TGCAGCGCCTCCGTCGGCGCTGCCAAAAACATTCAGTACTTC | CSASVGAAKNIQYF
TRBJ2-6 | . | TRBV15 | . | TGTGCCACCAGCAGAGACAGGGGAGGATCTGGGGCCAACGTCCTGACTTTC | CATSRDRGGSGANVLTF
TRBJ2-7 | once | TRBV25-1 | . | TGTGCCAGCAGTGAATATAAGGGAACGGGGGAGCAGTACTTC | CASSEYKGTGEQYF
TRBJ2-1 | once | TRBV28 | . | TGTGCCAGCAGCCCAATAGGATACCAGAACCGACACAATGAGCAGTTCTTC | CASSPIGYQNRHNEQFF
TRBJ1-5 | . | TRBV2 | . | TGTGCCAGCAGTGGGGGGAGGGGTGTCTTTCAGCCCCAGCATTTT | CASSGGRGVFQPQHF
TRBJ1-6 | . | TRBV5-6 | . | TGTGCCAGCAGCTTACAGGGACCTAATTCACCCCTCCACTTT | CASSLQGPNSPLHF
TRBJ2-7 | once | TRBV30 | TRBD1 | TGTGCCTCTACAGGGACAGGAGACCACGAGCAGTACTTC | CASTGTGDHEQYF
TRBJ2-5 | . | TRBV14 | . | TGTGCCAGCAGCCCCCTTGGGGGGTATGGGACCCAGTACTTC | CASSPLGGYGTQYF
TRBJ1-2 | . | TRBV19 | TRBD1 | TGTGCCAGTAGTCCTTCGGACAGGTTCAACTATGGCTACACCTTC | CASSPSDRFNYGYTF
TRBJ1-3 | . | TRBV6-1 | . | TGTGCCAGCAGTGATCGGCACGGAAACACCATATATTTT | CASSDRHGNTIYF
TRBJ2-3 | . | TRBV4-3 | . | TGCGCCAGCAGCCAAGCTGGGAATACGCAGTATTTT | CASSQAGNTQYF
TRBJ2-3 | . | TRBV30 | TRBD2 | TGTGCCTGGAGTGTACTTGGCGGGGGAGCAGATACGCAGTATTTT | CAWSVLGGGADTQYF
TRBJ2-1 | once | TRBV2 | TRBD2 | TGTGCCAGCAGTGAACAGGGAGCGGGAAATGAGCAGTTCTTC | CASSEQGAGNEQFF
TRBJ1-1 | . | TRBV29-1 | TRBD1 | TGCAGCGTACCGACAGGGGTAACTGAAGCTTTCTTT | CSVPTGVTEAFF
TRBJ2-7 | . | TRBV20-1 | . | TGCAGTGCTAGTTACTCCCGAGGCGAGCAGTACTTC | CSASYSRGEQYF
TRBJ2-5 | . | TRBV5-4 | TRBD1 | TGTGCCAGCAGCAGGCAGGGGGCTGTGGAGACCCAGTACTTC | CASSRQGAVETQYF
TRBJ1-1 | . | TRBV19 | . | TGTGCCAGTAGTCTGTCCGGCTCCATGAACACTGAAGCTTTCTTT | CASSLSGSMNTEAFF
TRBJ1-2 | few | TRBV9 | . | . | CASSGLSGPLGGYTF
TRBJ2-7 | . | TRBV6-2/TRBV6-3 | TRBD2 | TGTGCCAGCAGTTACGATGGTAGCGGGGTCTACGAGCAGTACTTC | CASSYDGSGVYEQYF
TRBJ2-1 | . | TRBV2 | . | TGTGCCAGCATGCGACTAGGGCCCAATGAGCAGTTCTTC | CASMRLGPNEQFF
TRBJ2-1 | . | TRBV6-2/TRBV6-3 | . | TGTGCCAGCAGTTACTCGATAGGAGGCAATGAGCAGTTCTTC | CASSYSIGGNEQFF
TRBJ1-2 | . | TRBV7-3 | . | TGTGCCAGCAGCCCGGGTAGTACTAACTATGGCTACACCTTC | CASSPGSTNYGYTF
TRBJ2-1 | few | TRBV6-5 | . | TGTGCCAGCAGTTACTCGAACAGGTACAATGAGCAGTTCTTC | CASSYSNRYNEQFF
TRBJ2-1 | . | TRBV18 | . | TGTGCCAGCTCACACGGACCCCCAAAAGAGCAGTTCTTC | CASSHGPPKEQFF
TRBJ1-6 | . | TRBV6-5 | . | TGTGCCAGCACGCTTCTCGGGGGCGGGTCACCCCTCCACTTT | CASTLLGGGSPLHF
TRBJ1-6 | . | TRBV30 | TRBD1 | TGTGCCTGGAGTACAGGGGTGCTAAATTCACCCCTCCACTTT | CAWSTGVLNSPLHF
TRBJ2-1 | few | TRBV12-5 | TRBD2 | TGTGCTAGTGGTTTGGCAAATAACTGGGCTAGCGGGAGGGACAATGAGCAGTTCTTC | CASGLANNWASGRDNEQFF
TRBJ2-2 | . | TRBV30 | . | TGTGCCTGGAGTACCCCAGGCGTAGATACCGGGGAGCTGTTTTTT | CAWSTPGVDTGELFF
TRBJ2-7 | . | TRBV6-4 | . | TGTGCCAGCAGTGACTCGATCAGAGTCTGCGAGCAGTACTTC | CASSDSIRVCEQYF
TRBJ2-5 | . | TRBV3-1/TRBV3-2 | . | TGTGCCAGCACCTTCCTTAGGGACCAAGAGACCCAGTACTTC | CASTFLRDQETQYF
TRBJ2-4 | . | TRBV28 | . | TGTGCCAGCAGTTTCGCAGTCGGACAAAAACAAAACATTCAGTACTTC | CASSFAVGQKQNIQYF
TRBJ2-4 | . | TRBV19 | TRBD1 | TGTGCCAGTTCCCTAGACAGGGGGCTACAGTACTTC | CASSLDRGLQYF
TRBJ2-7 | . | TRBV28 | . | TGTGCCAGCAGTTTCGGGCTGGCAGAACTTTCCTACGAGCAGTACTTC | CASSFGLAELSYEQYF
TRBJ2-5 | . | TRBV3-1/TRBV3-2 | TRBD1 | TGTGCCAGCAGCCGACAGGGAGAGGAGACCCAGTACTTC | CASSRQGEETQYF
TRBJ1-1 | once | TRBV21-1 | . | TGTGCCAACGGGACAGCTTATGAAGCTTTCTTT | CANGTAYEAFF
TRBJ1-2 | . | TRBV7-6 | TRBD1 | TGTGCCAGCAGCGAGACAGGGGTACGTGGCTACACCTTC | CASSETGVRGYTF
TRBJ2-7 | . | TRBV6-5 | . | TGTGCCAGCAGTTACTCGGAGAGGCCCGTCTACGAGCAGTACTTC | CASSYSERPVYEQYF
TRBJ2-3 | . | TRBV7-2 | . | TGTGCCAGCAGCTTAGGACGTACTAGCACAGATACGCAGTATTTT | CASSLGRTSTDTQYF